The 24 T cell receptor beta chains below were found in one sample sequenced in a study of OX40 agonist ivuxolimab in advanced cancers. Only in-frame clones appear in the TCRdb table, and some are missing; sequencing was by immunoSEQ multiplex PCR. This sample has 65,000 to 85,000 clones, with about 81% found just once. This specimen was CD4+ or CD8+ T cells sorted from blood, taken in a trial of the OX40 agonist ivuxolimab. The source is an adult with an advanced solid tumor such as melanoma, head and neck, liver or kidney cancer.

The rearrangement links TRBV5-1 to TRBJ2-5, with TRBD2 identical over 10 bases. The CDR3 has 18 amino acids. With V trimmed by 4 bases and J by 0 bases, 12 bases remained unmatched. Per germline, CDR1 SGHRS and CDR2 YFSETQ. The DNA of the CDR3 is TGCGCCAGCAGCCTGGCAGCTAGCGGGGGCACGTACCAAGAGACCCAGTACTTC. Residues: CASSLAASGGTYQETQYF.

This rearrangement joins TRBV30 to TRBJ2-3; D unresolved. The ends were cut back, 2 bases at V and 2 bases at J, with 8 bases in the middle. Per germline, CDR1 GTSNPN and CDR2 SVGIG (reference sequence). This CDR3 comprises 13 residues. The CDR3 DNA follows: TGTGCCTGGAGTAGAGAGACCACAGATACGCAGTATTTT. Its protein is CAWSRETTDTQYF.

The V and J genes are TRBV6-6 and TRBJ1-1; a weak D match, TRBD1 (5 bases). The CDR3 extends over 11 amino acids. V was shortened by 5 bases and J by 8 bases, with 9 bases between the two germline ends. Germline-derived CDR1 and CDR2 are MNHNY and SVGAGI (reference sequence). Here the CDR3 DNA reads TGTGCCAGCAGTCGTCGGGGGGAAGCTTTCTTT. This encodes CASSRRGEAFF.

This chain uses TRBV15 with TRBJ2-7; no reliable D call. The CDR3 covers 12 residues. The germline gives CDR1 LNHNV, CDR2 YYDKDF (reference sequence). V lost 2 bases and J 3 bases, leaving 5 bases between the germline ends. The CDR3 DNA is TGTGCCACCAGCAGACTCTACTACGAGCAGTACTTC. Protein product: CATSRLYYEQYF.

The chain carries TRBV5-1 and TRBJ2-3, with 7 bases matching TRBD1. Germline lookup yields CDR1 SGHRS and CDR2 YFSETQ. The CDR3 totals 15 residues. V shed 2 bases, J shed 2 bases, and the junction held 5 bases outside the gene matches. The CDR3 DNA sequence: TGCGCCAGCAGCTTAGGGGACAGAACCACAGATACGCAGTATTTT. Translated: CASSLGDRTTDTQYF.

The CDR3 is CASSRGGDEQFF. DNA of the CDR3: TGTGCCAGCTCAAGGGGGGGCGATGAGCAGTTCTTC. The chain has TRBV7-2 and TRBJ2-1, with a possible D match to TRBD2 (7 bases). V lost 8 bases and J lost 8, with 13 bases in between. CDR1 and CDR2 (germline): SGHTA, FQGNSA. This CDR3 contains 12 residues. The whole variable domain, filled in from reference TRBV7-2 and TRBJ2-1, reads GAGVSQSPSNKVTEKGKDVELRCDPISGHTALYWYRQSLGQGLEFLIYFQGNSAPDKSGLPSDRFSAERTGGSVSTLTIQRTQQEDSAVYLCASSRGGDEQFFGPGTRLTVL.

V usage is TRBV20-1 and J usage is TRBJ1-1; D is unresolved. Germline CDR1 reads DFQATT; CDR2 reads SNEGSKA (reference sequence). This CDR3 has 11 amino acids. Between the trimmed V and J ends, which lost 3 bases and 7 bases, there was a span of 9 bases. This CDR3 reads CSASSGLEAFF. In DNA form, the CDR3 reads TGCAGTGCTAGCTCAGGTCTTGAAGCTTTCTTT.

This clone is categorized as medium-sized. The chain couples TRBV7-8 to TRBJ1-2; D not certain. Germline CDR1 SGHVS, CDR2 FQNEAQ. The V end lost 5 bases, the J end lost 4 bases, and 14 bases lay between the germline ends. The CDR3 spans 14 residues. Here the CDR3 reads CASSASPGIYGYTF. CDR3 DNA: TGTGCCAGCAGCGCTTCGCCGGGGATCTATGGCTACACCTTC. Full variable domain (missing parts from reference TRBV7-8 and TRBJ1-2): GAGVSQSPRYKVAKRGQDVALRCDPISGHVSLFWYQQALGQGPEFLTYFQNEAQLDKSGLPSDRFFAERPEGSVSTLKIQRTQQEDSAVYLCASSASPGIYGYTFGSGTRLTVV.

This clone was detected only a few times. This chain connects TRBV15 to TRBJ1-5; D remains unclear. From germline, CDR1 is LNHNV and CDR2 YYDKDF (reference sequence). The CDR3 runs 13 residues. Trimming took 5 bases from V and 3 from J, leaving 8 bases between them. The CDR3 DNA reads TGTGCCACCAGCGGAGGATCCAATCAGCCCCAGCATTTT. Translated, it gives CATSGGSNQPQHF.

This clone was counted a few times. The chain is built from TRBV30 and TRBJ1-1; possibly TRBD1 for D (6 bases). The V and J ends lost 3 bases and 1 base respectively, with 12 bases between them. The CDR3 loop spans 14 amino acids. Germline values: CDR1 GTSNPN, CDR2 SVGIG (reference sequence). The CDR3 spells CAWSHQGWNTEAFF. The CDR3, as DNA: TGTGCCTGGAGCCACCAGGGGTGGAACACTGAAGCTTTCTTT. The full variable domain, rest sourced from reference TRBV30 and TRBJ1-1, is SQTIHQWPATLVQPVGSPLSLECTVEGTSNPNLYWYRQAAGRGLQLLFYSVGIGQISSEVPQNLSASRPQDRQFILSSKKLLLSDSGFYLCAWSHQGWNTEAFFGQGTRLTVV.

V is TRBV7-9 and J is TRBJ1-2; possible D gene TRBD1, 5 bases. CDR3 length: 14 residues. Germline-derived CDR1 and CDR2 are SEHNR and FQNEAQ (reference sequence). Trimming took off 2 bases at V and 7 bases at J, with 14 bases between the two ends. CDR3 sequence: CASSLMSTVLGYTF. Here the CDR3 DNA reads TGTGCCAGCAGCTTAATGTCGACAGTCCTTGGCTACACCTTC.

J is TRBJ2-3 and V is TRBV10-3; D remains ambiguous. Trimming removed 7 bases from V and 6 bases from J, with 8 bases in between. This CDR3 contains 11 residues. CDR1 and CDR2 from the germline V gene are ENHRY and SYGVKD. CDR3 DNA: TGTGCCATCATGCTGGCCGATACGCAGTATTTT. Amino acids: CAIMLADTQYF.

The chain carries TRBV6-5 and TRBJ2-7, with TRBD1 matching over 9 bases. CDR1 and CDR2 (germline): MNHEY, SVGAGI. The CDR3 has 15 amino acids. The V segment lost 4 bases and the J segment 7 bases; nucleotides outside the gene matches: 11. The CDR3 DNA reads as TGTGCCAGCAGTTTACGTGTACAGGGGGCGAGTGAGCAGTACTTC. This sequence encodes CASSLRVQGASEQYF.

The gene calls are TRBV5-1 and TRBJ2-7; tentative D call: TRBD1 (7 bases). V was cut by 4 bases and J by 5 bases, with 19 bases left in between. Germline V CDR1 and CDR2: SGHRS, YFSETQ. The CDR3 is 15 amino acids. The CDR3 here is CASSPRDSPGDEQYF. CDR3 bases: TGCGCCAGCAGCCCCCGGGACAGCCCGGGGGACGAGCAGTACTTC.

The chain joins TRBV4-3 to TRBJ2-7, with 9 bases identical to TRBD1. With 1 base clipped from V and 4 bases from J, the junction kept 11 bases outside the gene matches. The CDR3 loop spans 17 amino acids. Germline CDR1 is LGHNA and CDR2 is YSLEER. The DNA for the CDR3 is TGCGCCAGCAGCCAAGGACTCGACAGGGGGAGGGGGTACGAGCAGTACTTC. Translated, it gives CASSQGLDRGRGYEQYF.

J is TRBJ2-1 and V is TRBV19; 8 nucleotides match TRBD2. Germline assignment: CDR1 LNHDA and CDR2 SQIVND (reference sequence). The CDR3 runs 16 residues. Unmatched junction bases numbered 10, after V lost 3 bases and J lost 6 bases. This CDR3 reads CASSIGSGGVSNEQFF. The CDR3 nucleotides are TGTGCCAGTAGTATTGGGAGCGGGGGCGTATCCAATGAGCAGTTCTTC. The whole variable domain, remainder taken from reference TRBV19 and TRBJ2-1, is DGGITQSPKYLFRKEGQNVTLSCEQNLNHDAMYWYRQDPGQGLRLIYYSQIVNDFQKGDIAEGYSVSREKKESFPLTVTSAQKNPTAFYLCASSIGSGGVSNEQFFGPGTRLTVL.

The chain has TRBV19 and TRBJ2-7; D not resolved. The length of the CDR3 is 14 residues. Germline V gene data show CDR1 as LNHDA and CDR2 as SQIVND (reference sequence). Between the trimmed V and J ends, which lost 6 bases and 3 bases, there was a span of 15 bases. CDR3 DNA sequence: TGTGCCAGTAGCCTCGCCTCGATCCGCTACGAGCAGTACTTC. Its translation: CASSLASIRYEQYF.

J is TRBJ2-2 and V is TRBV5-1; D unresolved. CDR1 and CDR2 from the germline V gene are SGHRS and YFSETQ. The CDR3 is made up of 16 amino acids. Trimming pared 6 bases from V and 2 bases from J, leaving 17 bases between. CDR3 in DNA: TGCGCCAGCAACCTATACAAGAACGATAACACCGGGGAGCTGTTTTTT. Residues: CASNLYKNDNTGELFF.

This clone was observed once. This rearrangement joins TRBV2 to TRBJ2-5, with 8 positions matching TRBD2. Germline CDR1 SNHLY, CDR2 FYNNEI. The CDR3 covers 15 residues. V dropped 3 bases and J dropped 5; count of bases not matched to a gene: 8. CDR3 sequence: CASSDIGGGGETQYF. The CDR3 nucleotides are TGTGCCAGCAGTGATATAGGAGGCGGGGGGGAGACCCAGTACTTC.

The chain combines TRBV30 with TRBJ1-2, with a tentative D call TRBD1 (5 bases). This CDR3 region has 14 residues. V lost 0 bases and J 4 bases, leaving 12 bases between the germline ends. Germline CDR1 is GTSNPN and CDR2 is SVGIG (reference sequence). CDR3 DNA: TGTGCCTGGAGTGTTGGTGGGGCCGCCTATGGCTACACCTTC. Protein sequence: CAWSVGGAAYGYTF.

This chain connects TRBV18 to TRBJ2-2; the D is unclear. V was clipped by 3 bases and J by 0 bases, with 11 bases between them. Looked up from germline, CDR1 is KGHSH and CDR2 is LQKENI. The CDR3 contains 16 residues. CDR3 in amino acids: CASSPLGPPNTGELFF. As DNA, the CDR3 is TGTGCCAGCTCACCCCTAGGACCCCCGAACACCGGGGAGCTGTTTTTT.

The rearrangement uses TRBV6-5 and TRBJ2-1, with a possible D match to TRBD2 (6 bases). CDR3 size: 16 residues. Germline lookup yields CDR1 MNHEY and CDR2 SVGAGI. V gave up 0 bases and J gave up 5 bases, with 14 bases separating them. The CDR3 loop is CASSYSGGATNNEQFF. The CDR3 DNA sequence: TGTGCCAGCAGTTACTCCGGCGGGGCTACGAACAATGAGCAGTTCTTC.

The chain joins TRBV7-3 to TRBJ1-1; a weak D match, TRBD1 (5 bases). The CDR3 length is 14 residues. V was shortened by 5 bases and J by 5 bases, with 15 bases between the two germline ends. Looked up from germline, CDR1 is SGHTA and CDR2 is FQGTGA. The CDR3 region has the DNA TGTGCCAGCAGCCGGGGACCCGGGGGTACTGAAGCTTTCTTT. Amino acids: CASSRGPGGTEAFF. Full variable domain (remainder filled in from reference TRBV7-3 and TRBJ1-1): GAGVSQTPSNKVTEKGKYVELRCDPISGHTALYWYRQSLGQGPEFLIYFQGTGAADDSGLPNDRFFAVRPEGSVSTLKIQRTERGDSAVYLCASSRGPGGTEAFFGQGTRLTVV.

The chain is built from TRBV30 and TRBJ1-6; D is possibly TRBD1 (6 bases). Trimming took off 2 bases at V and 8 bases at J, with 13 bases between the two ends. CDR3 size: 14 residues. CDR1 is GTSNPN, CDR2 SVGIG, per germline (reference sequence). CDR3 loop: CAWSLTGVDSPLHF. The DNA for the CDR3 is TGTGCCTGGAGTTTGACAGGCGTCGATTCACCCCTCCACTTT.